One T cell receptor (beta chain) is described in this entry. This clonotype was observed at least ten times. The antigen it binds to is not known. No quality values exist for individual bases; no much larger clone is one base distant. The source of the sample is a study of patients with pleural tuberculosis (dated by TCRdb to the mid-2010s). The CDR3 spans 15 residues, from the cysteine through the phenylalanine. CDR3 DNA is the only sequence kept; it has 45 bases, read in frame from the first base. From a lookup of the germline V gene, CDR1 and CDR2 are LGHNA and YNFKEQ. Unmatched junction bases come to 5, with V trimmed by 5 bases and J by 1 base. This sample was sequenced with an Illumina Genome Analyzer IIx. In TCRdb, the public reads were trimmed at Q25 with fastp and aligned with MiXCR, with productive beta chains retained. Each entry merges the rows of one CDR3 protein and shows their most common DNA and genes. In all, the sample holds 29,000 or so distinct CDR3 sequences, and 15% to 20% of those were seen once. The ten largest account for 3% to 4% of the sample.

The chain is made from TRBV4-2 and TRBJ1-5; 7 bases in between match TRBD1. This TCR came from a human donor with pleural tuberculosis. Sequencing was performed on peripheral blood. The DNA sequence follows: TGTGCCAGCAGCAAGCAGGGGGTAAGCAATCAGCCCCAGCATTTT. It specifies CASSKQGVSNQPQHF.